This TCR beta chain originates from a study of cytomegalovirus exposure and HLA in healthy donors. With 60 Vbeta and 13 Jbeta primers, the PCR was carried out. TCRdb's table, derived via immunoSEQ multiplex PCR, lists solely in-frame clones and lacks some. The table includes about 140,000 clones, less than 10% detected once. Sequencing was done on a sample of PBMCs. This clonotype originated in a man in his forties or fifties in good health and CMV-seronegative.

The CDR3 loop is CASSEEGREEKLFF. CDR3 DNA sequence: TGTGCCAGCAGTGAAGAAGGGAGGGAGGAAAAACTGTTTTTT. This rearrangement joins TRBV6-1 to TRBJ1-4; no definite D call. The CDR3 is made up of 14 amino acids. Germline values: CDR1 MNHNS, CDR2 SASEGT. V was trimmed by 1 base and J by 8 bases, leaving 11 bases between them.